What follows are 6 T cell receptor beta chains derived from one specimen sequenced in a study of blood T cell repertoires in COVID-19. Sequenced by immunoSEQ multiplex PCR; TCRdb stores in-frame clones only, minus some. The sample yields roughly 250,000 clones, 70% to 90% seen once. Material: peripheral blood. The receptors come from a woman aged 40 to 55 who had recovered from COVID-19.

This clone was seen a handful of times. This rearrangement joins TRBV30 to TRBJ2-2; D ambiguous. This CDR3 has 14 amino acids. The germline V and J ends were trimmed by 2 bases and 4 bases, with 11 bases remaining between them. Germline CDR1 is GTSNPN and CDR2 is SVGIG (reference sequence). CDR3: CAWSRLGSTGELFF. DNA for the CDR3: TGTGCCTGGAGTCGGCTCGGGTCCACCGGGGAGCTGTTTTTT.

The chain uses TRBV14 and TRBJ2-1; 9 bases are a match to TRBD2. Trimming at V came to 5 bases and at J to 9 bases, leaving 8 bases not matched to a gene. The germline V gene has CDR1 SGHDN and CDR2 FVKESK. The CDR3 spans 14 residues. DNA for the CDR3: TGTGCCAGCAGCTTAGCGGGGGTAACGGGTGAGCAGTTCTTC. Translation: CASSLAGVTGEQFF. The whole variable domain, filled in from reference TRBV14 and TRBJ2-1, reads EAGVTQFPSHSVIEKGQTVTLRCDPISGHDNLYWYRRVMGKEIKFLLHFVKESKQDESGMPNNRFLAERTGGTYSTLKVQPAELEDSGVYFCASSLAGVTGEQFFGPGTRLTVL.

The chain links TRBV18 to TRBJ1-3; 7 bases fit TRBD1. Unmatched junction bases numbered 6, after V lost 4 bases and J lost 0 bases. Germline CDR1 KGHSH, CDR2 LQKENI. CDR3 size: 16 residues. CDR3 DNA sequence: TGTGCCAGCTCACACTCCGGACAGGCCTCTGGAAACACCATATATTTT. It is translated as CASSHSGQASGNTIYF.

The CDR3 reads CASSYSLVSSGNTIYF. The CDR3 DNA reads as TGTGCCAGCAGTTACTCACTCGTAAGCTCTGGAAACACCATATATTTT. This rearrangement joins TRBV6-5 to TRBJ1-3; D is ambiguous. Germline V gene lookup returns CDR1 MNHEY and CDR2 SVGAGI. This CDR3 contains 16 residues. The V gene lost 0 bases and the J gene lost 0 bases, with 9 bases spanning the gap.

The chain links TRBV24-1 to TRBJ2-5, with 11 bases aligning to TRBD1. The CDR3 has 16 residues. CDR1 KGHDR and CDR2 SFDVKD come from the germline V gene. With V trimmed by 4 bases and J by 4 bases, 7 bases remained unmatched. The DNA of the CDR3 is TGTGCCACCAGTGACCCCGGACAGGGGGCGTTAGAGACCCAGTACTTC. Protein product: CATSDPGQGALETQYF.

The V and J genes are TRBV30 and TRBJ2-3; TRBD2 might be the D (7 bases). The CDR3 loop spans 14 amino acids. CDR1 and CDR2 (germline): GTSNPN, SVGIG (reference sequence). Trimming removed 0 bases at V and 6 bases at J, with 13 bases between. The CDR3 loop is CAWSVGGLGDTQYF. The CDR3 DNA reads TGTGCCTGGAGTGTCGGGGGGCTAGGGGATACGCAGTATTTT.